This T cell receptor beta chain emerged from a study of regulatory T cells in long-lasting Graves disease. Time point denoted: persistent/refractory GD, antithyroid drugs over 5 years with positive TRAb. Extracted RNA from PBMCs served as the source of the TCR library. American Thyroid Association guidelines were used to diagnose Graves' disease. An endocrinology unit in Xi'an, China, supplied the patients. This clonotype was observed at least ten times. The CDR3 has 17 amino acids. With V trimmed by 1 base and J by 5 bases, 13 bases remained unmatched. Germline loops: CDR1 MDHEN, CDR2 SYDVKM. Libraries of TCR beta came from iRepertoire HTBI primers plus Arm-PCR of CDR3 regions. In TCRdb, the multiplex PCR reads were re-called with MiXCR into one record per CDR3 protein. The sample lists some 340,000 distinct CDR3 sequences; 20% to 25% were seen once.

Sequencing was performed on peripheral blood mononuclear cells (PBMCs), taken when the disease was refractory, from a patient treated with antithyroid drugs. This sequence originates from a woman between 35 and 50 years old with Graves disease. The V and J genes are TRBV28 and TRBJ2-7; 8 bases align to TRBD1. CDR3 coding DNA: TGTGCCAGCAGTTTATCCCTCGGAGGGACAGGAAGGGACGAGCAGTACTTC. As protein: CASSLSLGGTGRDEQYF. Full variable domain (rest looked up from reference TRBV28 and TRBJ2-7): DVKVTQSSRYLVKRTGEKVFLECVQDMDHENMFWYRQDPGLGLRLIYFSYDVKMKEKGDIPEGYSVSREKKERFSLILESASTNQTSMYLCASSLSLGGTGRDEQYFGPGTRLTVT.